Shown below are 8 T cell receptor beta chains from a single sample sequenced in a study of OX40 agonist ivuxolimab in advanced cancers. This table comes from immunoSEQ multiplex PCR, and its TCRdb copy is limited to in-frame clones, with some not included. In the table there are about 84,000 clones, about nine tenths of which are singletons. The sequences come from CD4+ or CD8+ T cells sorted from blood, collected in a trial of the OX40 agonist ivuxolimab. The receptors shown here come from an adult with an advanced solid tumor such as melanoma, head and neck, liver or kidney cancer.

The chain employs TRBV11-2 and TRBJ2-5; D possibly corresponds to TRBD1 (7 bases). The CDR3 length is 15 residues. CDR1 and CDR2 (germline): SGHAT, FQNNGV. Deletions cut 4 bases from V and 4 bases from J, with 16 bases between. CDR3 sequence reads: CASSSSGQGGETQYF. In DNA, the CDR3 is TGTGCCAGCAGCTCCAGTGGCCAGGGGGGAGAGACCCAGTACTTC.

The CDR3 loop reads CASSYSRRPDSNQPQHF. DNA for the CDR3: TGTGCCAGCAGTTACAGTCGTCGGCCGGATAGCAATCAGCCCCAGCATTTT. The V call is TRBV6-7, the J call TRBJ1-5; the D is unclear. TRBV6-7 is flagged as an ORF with uncertain function. The CDR3 is made up of 17 amino acids. V shed 2 bases and J shed 0 bases, with 14 bases lying between them.

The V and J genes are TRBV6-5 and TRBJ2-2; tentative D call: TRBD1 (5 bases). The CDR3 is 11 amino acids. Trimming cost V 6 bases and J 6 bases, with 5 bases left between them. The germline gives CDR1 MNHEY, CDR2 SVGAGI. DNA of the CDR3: TGTGCCAGCAGCAGGGCCGGGGAGCTGTTTTTT. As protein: CASSRAGELFF.

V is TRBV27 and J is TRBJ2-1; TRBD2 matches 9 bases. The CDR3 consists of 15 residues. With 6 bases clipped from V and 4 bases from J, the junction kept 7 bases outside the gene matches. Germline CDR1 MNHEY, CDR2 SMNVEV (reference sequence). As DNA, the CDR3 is TGTGCCAGCAGCGGACTAGCGAGTGGGTACAATGAGCAGTTCTTC. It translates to CASSGLASGYNEQFF.

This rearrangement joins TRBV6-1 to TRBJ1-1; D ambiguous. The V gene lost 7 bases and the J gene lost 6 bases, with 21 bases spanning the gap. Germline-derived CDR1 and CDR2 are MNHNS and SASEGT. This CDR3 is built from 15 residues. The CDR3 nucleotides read TGTGCCAGCACCCAACCGGAGGGAGGGAGGCCTGAAGCTTTCTTT. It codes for CASTQPEGGRPEAFF.

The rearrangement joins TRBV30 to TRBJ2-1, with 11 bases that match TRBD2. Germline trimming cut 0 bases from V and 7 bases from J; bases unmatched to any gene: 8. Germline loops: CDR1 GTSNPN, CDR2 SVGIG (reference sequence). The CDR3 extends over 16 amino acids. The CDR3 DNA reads TGTGCCTGGAGTGTAAGACGGCCTAGCGGGGGGAATGAGCAGTTCTTC. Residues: CAWSVRRPSGGNEQFF. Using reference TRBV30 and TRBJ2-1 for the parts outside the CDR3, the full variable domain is SQTIHQWPATLVQPVGSPLSLECTVEGTSNPNLYWYRQAAGRGLQLLFYSVGIGQISSEVPQNLSASRPQDRQFILSSKKLLLSDSGFYLCAWSVRRPSGGNEQFFGPGTRLTVL.

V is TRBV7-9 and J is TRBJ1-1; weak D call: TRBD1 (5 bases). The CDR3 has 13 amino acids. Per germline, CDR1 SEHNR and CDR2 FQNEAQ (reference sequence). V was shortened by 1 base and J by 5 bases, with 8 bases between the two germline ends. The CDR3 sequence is CASSLGGDTEAFF. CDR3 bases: TGTGCCAGCAGCTTAGGAGGGGATACTGAAGCTTTCTTT.

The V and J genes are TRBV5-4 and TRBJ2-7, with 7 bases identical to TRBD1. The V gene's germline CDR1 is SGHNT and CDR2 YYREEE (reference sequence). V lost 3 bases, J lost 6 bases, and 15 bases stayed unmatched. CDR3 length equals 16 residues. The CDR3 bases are TGTGCCAGCAGCTGGGCAGACAGGGAAAGGTTTTGCGAGCAGTACTTC. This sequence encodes CASSWADRERFCEQYF.